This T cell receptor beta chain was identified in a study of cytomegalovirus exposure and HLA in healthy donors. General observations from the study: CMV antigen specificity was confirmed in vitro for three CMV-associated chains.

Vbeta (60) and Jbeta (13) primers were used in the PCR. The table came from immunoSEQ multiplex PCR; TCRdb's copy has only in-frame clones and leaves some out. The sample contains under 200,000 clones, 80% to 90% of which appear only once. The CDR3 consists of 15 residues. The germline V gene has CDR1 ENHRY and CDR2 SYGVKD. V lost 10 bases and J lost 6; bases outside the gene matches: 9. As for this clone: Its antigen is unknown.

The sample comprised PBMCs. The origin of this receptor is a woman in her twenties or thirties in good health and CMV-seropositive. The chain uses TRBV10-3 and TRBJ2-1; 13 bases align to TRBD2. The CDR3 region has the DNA TGTGCCACCAAGGAGGGGACTAGCGGGGCCAATGAGCAGTTCTTC. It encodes CATKEGTSGANEQFF.